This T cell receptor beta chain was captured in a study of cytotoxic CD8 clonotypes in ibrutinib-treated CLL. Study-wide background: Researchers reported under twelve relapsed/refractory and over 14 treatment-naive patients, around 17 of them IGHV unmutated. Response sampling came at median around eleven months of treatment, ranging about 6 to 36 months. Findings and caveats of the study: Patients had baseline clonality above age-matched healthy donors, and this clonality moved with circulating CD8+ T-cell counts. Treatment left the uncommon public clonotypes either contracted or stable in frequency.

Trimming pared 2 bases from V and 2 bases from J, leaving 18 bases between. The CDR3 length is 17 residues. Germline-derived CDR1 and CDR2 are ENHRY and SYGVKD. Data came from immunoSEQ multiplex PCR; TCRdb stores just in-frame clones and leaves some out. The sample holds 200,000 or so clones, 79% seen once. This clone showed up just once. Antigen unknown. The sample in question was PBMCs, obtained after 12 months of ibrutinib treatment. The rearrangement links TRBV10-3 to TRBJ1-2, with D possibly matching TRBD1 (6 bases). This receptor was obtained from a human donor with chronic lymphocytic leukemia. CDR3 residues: CAISEPSATGGNYGYTF. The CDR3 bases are TGTGCCATCAGTGAGCCTTCGGCGACAGGAGGGAACTATGGCTACACCTTC.